Below, 4 T cell receptor beta chains from the same sample are listed, as sequenced in a study of cytotoxic CD8 clonotypes in ibrutinib-treated CLL. Sequenced by immunoSEQ multiplex PCR; TCRdb stores in-frame clones only, minus some. The table includes approximately 350,000 clones, 67% detected once. This material consisted of PBMCs, taken after 36 months of ibrutinib treatment. These receptors were obtained from a human donor with chronic lymphocytic leukemia.

The chain uses TRBV6-1 and TRBJ2-3, with D possibly TRBD2 on 6 matching bases. Germline loops: CDR1 MNHNS, CDR2 SASEGT. CDR3 size: 12 residues. Written as DNA, the CDR3 is TGTGGTAGCGCTAGCGTGATAGATACGCAGTATTTT. Residues: CGSASVIDTQYF.

V and J are TRBV7-2 and TRBJ2-7; D unclear. Looked up from germline, CDR1 is SGHTA and CDR2 is FQGNSA. The CDR3 totals 12 residues. The germline V and J ends were trimmed by 5 bases and 0 bases, with 5 bases remaining between them. The CDR3 protein is CASSRSSYEQYF. The CDR3, as DNA: TGTGCCAGCAGCCGCAGCTCCTACGAGCAGTACTTC.

The chain carries TRBV12-5 and TRBJ1-6; no definite D call. Germline V lookup: CDR1 LGHNT, CDR2 FRNRAP. Trimming left V 0 bases short and J 8 bases short, with 8 bases between. The CDR3 extends over 14 amino acids. CDR3 sequence reads: CASGLVVGDSPLHF. The CDR3 nucleotides are TGTGCTAGTGGTTTGGTCGTCGGGGATTCACCCCTCCACTTT. Complete variable domain (other parts from reference TRBV12-5 and TRBJ1-6): DARVTQTPRHKVTEMGQEVTMRCQPILGHNTVFWYRQTMMQGLELLAYFRNRAPLDDSGMPKDRFSAEMPDATLATLKIQPSEPRDSAVYFCASGLVVGDSPLHFGNGTRLTVT.

This clone was counted a few times. V and J are TRBV5-5 and TRBJ1-2; tentative D call: TRBD1 (5 bases). Looked up from germline, CDR1 is SGHKS and CDR2 is YYEKEE (reference sequence). The CDR3 covers 14 residues. The V end lost 0 bases, the J end lost 6 bases, and 12 bases lay between the germline ends. In DNA, the CDR3 is TGTGCCAGCAGCTTGGGCCAGGGTCTCGATGGCTACACCTTC. It yields the protein CASSLGQGLDGYTF.